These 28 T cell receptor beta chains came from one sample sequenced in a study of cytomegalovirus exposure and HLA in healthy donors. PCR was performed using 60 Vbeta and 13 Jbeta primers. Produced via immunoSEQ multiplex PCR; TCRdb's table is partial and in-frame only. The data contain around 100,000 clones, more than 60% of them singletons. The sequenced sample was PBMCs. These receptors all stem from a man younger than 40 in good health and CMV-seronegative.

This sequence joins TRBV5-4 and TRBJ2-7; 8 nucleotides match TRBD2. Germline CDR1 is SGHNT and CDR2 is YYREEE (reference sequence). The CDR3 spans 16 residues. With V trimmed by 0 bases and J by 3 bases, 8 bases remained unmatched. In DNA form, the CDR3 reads TGTGCCAGCAGCTTGGCCTTCACTAGCGGAGGCTACGAGCAGTACTTC. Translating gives CASSLAFTSGGYEQYF.

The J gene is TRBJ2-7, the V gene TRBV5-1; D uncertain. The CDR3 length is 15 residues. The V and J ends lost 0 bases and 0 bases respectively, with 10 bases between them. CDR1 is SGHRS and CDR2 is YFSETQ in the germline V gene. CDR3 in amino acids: CASSLGDISSYEQYF. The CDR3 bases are TGCGCCAGCAGCTTGGGCGACATTAGCTCCTACGAGCAGTACTTC.

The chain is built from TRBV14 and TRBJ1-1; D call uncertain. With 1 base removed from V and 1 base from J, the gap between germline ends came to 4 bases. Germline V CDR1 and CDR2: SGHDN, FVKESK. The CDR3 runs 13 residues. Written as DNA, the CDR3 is TGTGCCAGCAGCCAAGCCCAGAACACTGAAGCTTTCTTT. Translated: CASSQAQNTEAFF.

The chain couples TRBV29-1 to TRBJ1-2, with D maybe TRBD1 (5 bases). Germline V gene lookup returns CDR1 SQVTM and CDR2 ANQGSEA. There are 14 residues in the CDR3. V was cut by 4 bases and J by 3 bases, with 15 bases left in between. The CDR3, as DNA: TGCAGCGTTGTGTTGCAGGGCGGTTACTATGGCTACACCTTC. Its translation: CSVVLQGGYYGYTF.

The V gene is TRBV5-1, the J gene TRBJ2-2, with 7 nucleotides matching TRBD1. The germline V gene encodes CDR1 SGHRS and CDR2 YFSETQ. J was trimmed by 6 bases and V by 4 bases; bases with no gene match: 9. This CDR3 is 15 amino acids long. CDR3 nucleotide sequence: TGCGCCAGCAGCGGACGACAGGGTTCCGCCGGGGAGCTGTTTTTT. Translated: CASSGRQGSAGELFF.

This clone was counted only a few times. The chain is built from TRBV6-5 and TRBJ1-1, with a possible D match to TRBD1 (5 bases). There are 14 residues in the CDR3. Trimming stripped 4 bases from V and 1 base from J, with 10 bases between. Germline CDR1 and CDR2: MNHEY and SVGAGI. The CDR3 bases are TGTGCCAGCAGTTCCGTAGGACAGAACACTGAAGCTTTCTTT. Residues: CASSSVGQNTEAFF.

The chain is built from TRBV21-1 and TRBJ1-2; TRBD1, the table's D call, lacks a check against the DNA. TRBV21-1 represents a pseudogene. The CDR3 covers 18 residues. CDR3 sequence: CASSPPIRIQGFGYGYTF. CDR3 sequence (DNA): TGTGCCAGCAGCCCCCCAATCCGCATACAGGGTTTTGGCTATGGCTACACCTTC.

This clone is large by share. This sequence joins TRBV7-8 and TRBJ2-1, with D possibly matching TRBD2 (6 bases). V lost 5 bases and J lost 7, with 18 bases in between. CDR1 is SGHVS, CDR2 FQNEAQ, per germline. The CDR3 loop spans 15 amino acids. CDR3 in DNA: TGTGCCAGCAGCCTAGGGACTTCAGTGATGAATGAGCAGTTCTTC. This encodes CASSLGTSVMNEQFF.

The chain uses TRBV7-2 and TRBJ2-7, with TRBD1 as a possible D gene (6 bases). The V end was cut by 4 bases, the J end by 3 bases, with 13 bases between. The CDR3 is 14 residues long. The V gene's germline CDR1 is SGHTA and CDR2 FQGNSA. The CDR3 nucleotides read TGTGCCAGCAGCTCCTACAGGGTGGACTACGAGCAGTACTTC. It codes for CASSSYRVDYEQYF.

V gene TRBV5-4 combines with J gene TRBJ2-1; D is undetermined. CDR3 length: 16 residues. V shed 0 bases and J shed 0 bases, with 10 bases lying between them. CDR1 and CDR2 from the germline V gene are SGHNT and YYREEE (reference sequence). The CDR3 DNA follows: TGTGCCAGCAGCTTGGGTGCGTCGAGCTCCTACAATGAGCAGTTCTTC. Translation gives CASSLGASSSYNEQFF.

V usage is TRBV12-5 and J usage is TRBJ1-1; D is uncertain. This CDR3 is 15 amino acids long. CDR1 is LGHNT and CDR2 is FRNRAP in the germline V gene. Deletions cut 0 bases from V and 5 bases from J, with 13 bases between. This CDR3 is CASGLVLLGGTEAFF. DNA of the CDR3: TGTGCTAGTGGTTTGGTACTGCTGGGAGGAACTGAAGCTTTCTTT.

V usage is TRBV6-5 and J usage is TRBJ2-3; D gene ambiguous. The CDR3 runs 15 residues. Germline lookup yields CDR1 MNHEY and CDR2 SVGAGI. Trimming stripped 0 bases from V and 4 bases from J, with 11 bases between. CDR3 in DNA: TGTGCCAGCAGTTACTCGTTATACAGTCCAGATACGCAGTATTTT. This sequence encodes CASSYSLYSPDTQYF.

The CDR3 DNA sequence: TGCGCCAGCAGCTTGGGTGGAGCCATCCCAGGGGCCAACGTCCTGACTTTC. This sequence encodes CASSLGGAIPGANVLTF. The V and J genes are TRBV5-1 and TRBJ2-6; D is uncertain. The CDR3 contains 17 residues. Germline V CDR1 and CDR2: SGHRS, YFSETQ. With 0 bases removed from V and 4 bases from J, the gap between germline ends came to 14 bases.

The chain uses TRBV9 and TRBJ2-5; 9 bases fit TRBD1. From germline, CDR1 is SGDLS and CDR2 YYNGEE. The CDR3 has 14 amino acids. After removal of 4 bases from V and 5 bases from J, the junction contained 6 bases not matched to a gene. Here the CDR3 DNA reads TGTGCCAGCAGCCCTGGGGACAGGGCGGAGACCCAGTACTTC. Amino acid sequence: CASSPGDRAETQYF. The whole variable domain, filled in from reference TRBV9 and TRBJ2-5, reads DSGVTQTPKHLITATGQRVTLRCSPRSGDLSVYWYQQSLDQGLQFLIQYYNGEERAKGNILERFSAQQFPDLHSELNLSSLELGDSALYFCASSPGDRAETQYFGPGTRLLVL.

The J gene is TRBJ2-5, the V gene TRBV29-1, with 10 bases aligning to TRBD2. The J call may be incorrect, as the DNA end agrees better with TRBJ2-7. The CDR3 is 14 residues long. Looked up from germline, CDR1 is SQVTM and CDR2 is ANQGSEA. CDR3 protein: CSVETSGISYEQYF. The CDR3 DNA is TGCAGCGTTGAAACTAGCGGGATTTCCTACGAGCAGTACTTC.

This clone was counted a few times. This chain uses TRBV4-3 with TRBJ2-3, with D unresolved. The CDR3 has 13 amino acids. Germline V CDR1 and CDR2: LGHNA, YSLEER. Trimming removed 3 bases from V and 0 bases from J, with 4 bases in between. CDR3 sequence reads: CASSQTSTDTQYF. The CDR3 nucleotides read TGCGCCAGCAGCCAGACTAGCACAGATACGCAGTATTTT.

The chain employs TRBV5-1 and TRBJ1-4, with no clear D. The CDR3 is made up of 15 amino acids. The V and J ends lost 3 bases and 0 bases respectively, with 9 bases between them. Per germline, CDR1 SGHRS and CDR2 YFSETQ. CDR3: CASSSTDATNEKLFF. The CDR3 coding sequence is TGCGCCAGCAGCTCTACAGACGCAACTAATGAAAAACTGTTTTTT. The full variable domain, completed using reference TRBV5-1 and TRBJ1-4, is KAGVTQTPRYLIKTRGQQVTLSCSPISGHRSVSWYQQTPGQGLQFLFEYFSETQRNKGNFPGRFSGRQFSNSRSEMNVSTLELGDSALYLCASSSTDATNEKLFFGSGTQLSVL.

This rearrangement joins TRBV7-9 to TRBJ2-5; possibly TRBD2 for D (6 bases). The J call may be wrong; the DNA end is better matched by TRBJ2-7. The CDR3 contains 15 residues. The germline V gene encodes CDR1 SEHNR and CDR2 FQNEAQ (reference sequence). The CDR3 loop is CASSLGGGASYEQYF. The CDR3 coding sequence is TGTGCCAGCAGCTTAGGCGGAGGGGCATCCTACGAGCAGTACTTC.

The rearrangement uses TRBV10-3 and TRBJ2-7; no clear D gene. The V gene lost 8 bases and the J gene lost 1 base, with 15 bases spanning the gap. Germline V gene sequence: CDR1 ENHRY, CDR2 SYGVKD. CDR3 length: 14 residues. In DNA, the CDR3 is TGTGCCATCGGGCGACCTGGTAGGTCCTACGAGCAGTACTTC. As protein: CAIGRPGRSYEQYF.

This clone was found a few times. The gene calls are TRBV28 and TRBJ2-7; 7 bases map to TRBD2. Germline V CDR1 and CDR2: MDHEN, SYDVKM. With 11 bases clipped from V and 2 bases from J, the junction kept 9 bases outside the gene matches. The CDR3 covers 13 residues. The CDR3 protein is CACARGRAYEQYF. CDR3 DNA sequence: TGTGCCTGCGCCCGAGGGAGGGCCTACGAGCAGTACTTC.

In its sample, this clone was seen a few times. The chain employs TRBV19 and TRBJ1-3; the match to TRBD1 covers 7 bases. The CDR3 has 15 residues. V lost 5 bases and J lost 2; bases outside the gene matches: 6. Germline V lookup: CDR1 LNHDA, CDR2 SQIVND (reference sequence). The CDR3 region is CASSFPTGTGNTIYF. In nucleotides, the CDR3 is TGTGCCAGTAGTTTCCCGACAGGGACTGGAAACACCATATATTTT.

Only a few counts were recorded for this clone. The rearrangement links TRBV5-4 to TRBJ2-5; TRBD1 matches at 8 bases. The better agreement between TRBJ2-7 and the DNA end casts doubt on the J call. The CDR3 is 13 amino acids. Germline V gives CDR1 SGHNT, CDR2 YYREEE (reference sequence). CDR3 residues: CASSPGQVYEQYF. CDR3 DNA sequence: TGTGCCAGCAGCCCGGGACAGGTATACGAGCAGTACTTC.

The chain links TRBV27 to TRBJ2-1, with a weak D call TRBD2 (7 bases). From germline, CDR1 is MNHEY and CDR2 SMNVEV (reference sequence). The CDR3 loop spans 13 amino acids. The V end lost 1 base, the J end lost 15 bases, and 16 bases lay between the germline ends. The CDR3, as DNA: TGTGCCAGCAGTTTATTGGGGGGGCATGGACTGTTCTTC. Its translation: CASSLLGGHGLFF.

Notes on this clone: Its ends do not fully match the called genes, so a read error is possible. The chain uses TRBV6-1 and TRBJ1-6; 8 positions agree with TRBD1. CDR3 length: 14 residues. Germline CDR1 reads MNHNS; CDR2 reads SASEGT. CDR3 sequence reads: CASNSGGRNSPLHF. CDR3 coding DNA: TGTGCAAGCAATTCAGGGGGCAGGAATTCACCCCTCCACTTT.

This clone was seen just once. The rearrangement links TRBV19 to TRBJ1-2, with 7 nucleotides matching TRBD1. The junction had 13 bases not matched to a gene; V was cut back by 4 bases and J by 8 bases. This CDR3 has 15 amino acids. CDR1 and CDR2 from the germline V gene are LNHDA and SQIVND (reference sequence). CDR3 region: CASSTTGDILWGYTF. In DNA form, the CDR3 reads TGTGCCAGTAGTACTACAGGGGACATACTATGGGGCTACACCTTC.

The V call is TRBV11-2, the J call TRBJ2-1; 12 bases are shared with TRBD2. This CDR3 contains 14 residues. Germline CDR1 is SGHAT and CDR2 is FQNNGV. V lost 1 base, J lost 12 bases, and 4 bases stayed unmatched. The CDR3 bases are TGTGCCAGCAGCTTAGGACTAGCGGGAGCTCGGCAGTTCTTC. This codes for CASSLGLAGARQFF.

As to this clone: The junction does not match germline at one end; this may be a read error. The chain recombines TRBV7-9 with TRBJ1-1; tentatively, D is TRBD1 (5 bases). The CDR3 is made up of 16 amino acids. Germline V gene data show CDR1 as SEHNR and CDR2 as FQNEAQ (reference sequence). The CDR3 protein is CSSSLVRGGMNTEAFF. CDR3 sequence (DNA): TGTTCCAGCAGCTTAGTACGGGGGGGGATGAACACTGAAGCTTTCTTT. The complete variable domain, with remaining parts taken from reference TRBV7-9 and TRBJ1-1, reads DTGVSQNPRHKITKRGQNVTFRCDPISEHNRLYWYRQTLGQGPEFLTYFQNEAQLEKSRLLSDRFSAERPKGSFSTLEIQRTEQGDSAMYLCSSSLVRGGMNTEAFFGQGTRLTVV.

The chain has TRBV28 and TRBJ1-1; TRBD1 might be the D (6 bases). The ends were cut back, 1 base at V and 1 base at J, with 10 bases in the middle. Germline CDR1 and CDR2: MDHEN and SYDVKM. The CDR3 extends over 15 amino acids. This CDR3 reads CASSLSGGRNTEAFF. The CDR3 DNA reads TGTGCCAGCAGTTTATCCGGGGGGCGGAACACTGAAGCTTTCTTT.